This TCR beta chain was recovered during a study of T cell responses to AZD1222 COVID-19 vaccine. V dropped 0 bases and J dropped 7 bases, with 13 bases sitting between them. The CDR3 is 15 residues long. Germline assignment: CDR1 MNHEY and CDR2 SVGEGT. Data came from immunoSEQ multiplex PCR; TCRdb stores just in-frame clones and leaves some out. Here the sample spans over 150,000 clones, about 88% being singletons. This chain connects TRBV6-2 or TRBV6-3 to TRBJ2-1, with D hard to call. This TCR was recovered from an adult in good health. This sample comprised peripheral blood, obtained on day 0 of AZD1222 vaccination. The CDR3: CASSYSWDVRNEQFF. DNA for the CDR3: TGTGCCAGCAGTTACTCGTGGGATGTTCGGAATGAGCAGTTCTTC.